This T cell receptor (beta chain) originates from a study of blood T cell repertoires in COVID-19. About the study: The study drew acute and convalescent COVID-19 samples from the United States, Italy and Spain. Sources were T cells, B-cell-depleted T cells, or PBMCs; the material itself was cDNA or gDNA.

Unmatched junction bases numbered 9, after V lost 6 bases and J lost 2 bases. The CDR3 covers 15 residues. The germline V gene encodes CDR1 MNHEY and CDR2 SVGAGI. Per the study methods: By means of reference gene primer amplification, nucleated cell counts were estimated. The data were produced by immunoSEQ multiplex PCR, yet TCRdb's version contains in-frame clones alone and is incomplete. Clone size and the V and J calls come from that table; the DNA yielded D and trimming. Of around 170,000 clones in the sample, around 85% are singletons; the top ten hold approximately 4%. The chain combines TRBV6-5 with TRBJ1-1; 7 bases are shared with TRBD1. Sequenced sample: peripheral blood. This clonotype was obtained from a woman in her sixties or seventies with acute or convalescent COVID-19. The CDR3 DNA reads TGTGCCAGCAGACTATCAACAGGGGTTAACACTGAAGCTTTCTTT. This codes for CASRLSTGVNTEAFF.